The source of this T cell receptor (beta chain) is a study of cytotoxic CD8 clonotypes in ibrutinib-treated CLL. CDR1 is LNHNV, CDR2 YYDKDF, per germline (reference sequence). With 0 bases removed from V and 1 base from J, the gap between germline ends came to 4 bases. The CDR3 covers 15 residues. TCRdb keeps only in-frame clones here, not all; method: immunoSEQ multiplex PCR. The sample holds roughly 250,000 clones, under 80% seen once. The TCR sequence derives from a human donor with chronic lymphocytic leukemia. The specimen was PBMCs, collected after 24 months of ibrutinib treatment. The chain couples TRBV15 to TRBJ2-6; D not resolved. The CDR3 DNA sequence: TGTGCCACCAGCAGAGATCGATCTGGGGCCAACGTCCTGACTTTC. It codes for CATSRDRSGANVLTF.